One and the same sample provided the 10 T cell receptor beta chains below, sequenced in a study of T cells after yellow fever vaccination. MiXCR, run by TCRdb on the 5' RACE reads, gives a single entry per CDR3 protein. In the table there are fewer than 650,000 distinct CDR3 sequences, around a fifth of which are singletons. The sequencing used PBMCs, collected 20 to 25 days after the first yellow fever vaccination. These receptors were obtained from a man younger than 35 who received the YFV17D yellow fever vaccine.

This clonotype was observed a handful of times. The CDR3 protein is CASSLTGGSKYEQYV. The CDR3 nucleotides are TGTGCCAGCAGTTTAACAGGGGGCAGCAAGTACGAGCAGTACGTC. The J gene is TRBJ2-7, the V gene TRBV6-2 or TRBV6-3; 9 nucleotides match TRBD1. This CDR3 comprises 15 residues. The germline V gene has CDR1 MNHEY and CDR2 SVGEGT. Trimming removed 4 bases from V and 4 bases from J; junction bases left unmatched: 8.

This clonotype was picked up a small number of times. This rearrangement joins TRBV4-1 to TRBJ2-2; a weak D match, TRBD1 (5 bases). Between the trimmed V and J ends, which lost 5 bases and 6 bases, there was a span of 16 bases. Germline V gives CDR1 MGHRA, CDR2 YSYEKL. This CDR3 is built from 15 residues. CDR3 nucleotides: TGCGCCAGCAGCGACAGACCGACCCCCTCCGGGGAGCTGTTTTTT. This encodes CASSDRPTPSGELFF.

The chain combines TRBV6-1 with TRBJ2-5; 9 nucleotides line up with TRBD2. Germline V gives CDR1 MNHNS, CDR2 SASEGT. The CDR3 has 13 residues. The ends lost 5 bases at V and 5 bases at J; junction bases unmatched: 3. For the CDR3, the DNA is TGTGCCAGCAGTCGGACTAGCGCCGAGACCCAGTACTTC. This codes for CASSRTSAETQYF.

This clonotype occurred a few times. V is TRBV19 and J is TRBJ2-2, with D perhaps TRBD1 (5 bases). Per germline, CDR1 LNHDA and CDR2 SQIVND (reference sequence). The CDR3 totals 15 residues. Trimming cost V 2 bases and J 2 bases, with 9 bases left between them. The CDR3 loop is CASSIQGANTGELFF. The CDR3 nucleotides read TGTGCCAGTAGTATACAAGGGGCCAACACCGGGGAGCTGTTTTTT.

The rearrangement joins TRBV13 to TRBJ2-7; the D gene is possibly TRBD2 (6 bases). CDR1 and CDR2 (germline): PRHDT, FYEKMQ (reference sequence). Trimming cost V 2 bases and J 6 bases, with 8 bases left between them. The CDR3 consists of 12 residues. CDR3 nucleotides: TGTGCCAGCAGCTTAACGCGGGGCGAGCAGTACGTC. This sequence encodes CASSLTRGEQYV.

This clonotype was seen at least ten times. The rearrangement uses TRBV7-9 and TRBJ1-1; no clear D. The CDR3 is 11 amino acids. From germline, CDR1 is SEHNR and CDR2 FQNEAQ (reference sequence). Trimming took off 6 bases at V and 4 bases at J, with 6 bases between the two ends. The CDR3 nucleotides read TGTGCCAGCAGTCCCCGCACTGAAGCTTTCTTT. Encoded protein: CASSPRTEAFF.

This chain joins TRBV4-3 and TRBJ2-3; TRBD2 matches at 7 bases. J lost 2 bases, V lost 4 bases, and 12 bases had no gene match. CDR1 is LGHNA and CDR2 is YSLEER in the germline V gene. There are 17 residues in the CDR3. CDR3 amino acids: CASSPKARDYYTDTQYF. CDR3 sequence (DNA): TGCGCCAGCAGCCCCAAGGCCCGGGACTACTACACAGATACGCAGTATTTT.

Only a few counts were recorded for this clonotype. For the CDR3, the DNA is TGTGCCAGCAGCGTAGCCGGGGACATCCAGCAGTACGTC. Translated: CASSVAGDIQQYV. The chain couples TRBV7-8 to TRBJ2-7; D is perhaps TRBD1 (6 bases). CDR1 is SGHVS and CDR2 is FQNEAQ in the germline V gene. The CDR3 is 13 residues long.

Written as DNA, the CDR3 is TGCAGTGCTAGAGACCCCTCCGGGGCCGACTACGAGCAGTACTTC. The encoded protein is CSARDPSGADYEQYF. This chain connects TRBV20-1 to TRBJ2-7; D could derive from TRBD1 or TRBD2 (5 bases each). The CDR3 contains 15 residues. Germline V CDR1 and CDR2: DFQATT, SNEGSKA (reference sequence). Trimming shortened V by 0 bases and J by 3 bases, and 15 bases separated the two germline ends.

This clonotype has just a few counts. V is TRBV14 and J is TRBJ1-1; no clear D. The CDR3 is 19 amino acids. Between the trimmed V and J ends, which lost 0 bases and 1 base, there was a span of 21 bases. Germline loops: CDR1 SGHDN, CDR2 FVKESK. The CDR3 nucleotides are TGTGCCAGCAGCCAAGAGGATGGGGATATAGGGTTCCGGAACACTGAAGCTTTCTTT. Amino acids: CASSQEDGDIGFRNTEAFF. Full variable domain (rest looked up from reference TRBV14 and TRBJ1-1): EAGVTQFPSHSVIEKGQTVTLRCDPISGHDNLYWYRRVMGKEIKFLLHFVKESKQDESGMPNNRFLAERTGGTYSTLKVQPAELEDSGVYFCASSQEDGDIGFRNTEAFFGQGTRLTVV.